This entry lists 28 T cell receptor beta chains sequenced from one sample in a study of T cells in tuberculosis. The repertoire was sequenced with immunoSEQ multiplex PCR; TCRdb's copy has only in-frame clones and lacks some. Of about 30,000 clones in the sample, 95% are singletons; the top ten hold less than 2.5%. The sample taken for sequencing was PBMCs. Every receptor here comes from a donor between 10 and 35 years old with latent tuberculosis or without tuberculosis infection.

This chain connects TRBV4-2 to TRBJ2-5; TRBD2 matches 8 bases. This CDR3 region has 16 residues. From germline, CDR1 is LGHNA and CDR2 YNFKEQ. Unmatched junction bases numbered 15, after V lost 4 bases and J lost 8 bases. The CDR3 region has the DNA TGTGCCAGCAGCCCGCAAGTGGCGGGGGGCGTGGGCACCCAGTACTTC. Amino acids: CASSPQVAGGVGTQYF.

In nucleotides, the CDR3 is TGCACCAGCAGCCAAGGGTCGAGCGAAGGTTACGCCTACAATGAGCAGTTCTTC. The encoded protein is CTSSQGSSEGYAYNEQFF. This chain connects TRBV1 to TRBJ2-1; the listed D gene, TRBD2, was not tested against the DNA. TRBV1 is assigned pseudogene status. The CDR3 covers 18 residues.

The chain is built from TRBV13 and TRBJ2-2, with D maybe TRBD1 (5 bases). The V gene lost 4 bases and the J gene lost 1 base, with 7 bases spanning the gap. Germline-derived CDR1 and CDR2 are PRHDT and FYEKMQ (reference sequence). The CDR3 spans 14 residues. CDR3 nucleotide sequence: TGTGCCAGCAGCTCCGGACAGAACACCGGGGAGCTGTTTTTT. Translating gives CASSSGQNTGELFF.

The chain joins TRBV30 to TRBJ2-7, with 7 bases aligning to TRBD1. Germline V CDR1 and CDR2: GTSNPN, SVGIG (reference sequence). The junction had 6 bases not matched to a gene; V was cut back by 7 bases and J by 0 bases. The CDR3 runs 13 residues. As DNA, the CDR3 is TGTGCCTATTCGACAGGGAGCTCCTACGAGCAGTACTTC. Its translation: CAYSTGSSYEQYF.

Comments on this clone: One end of the junction varies from germline; a read error may be responsible. The chain carries TRBV11-2 and TRBJ2-7, with D possibly being TRBD2 (6 bases). In germline, CDR1 is SGHAT, CDR2 FQNNGV. The CDR3 is 12 amino acids. DNA of the CDR3: TGTGCCAGCAGCTTTTCGGGGACTGGTTCTTCTTTC. Translation: CASSFSGTGSSF.

The chain couples TRBV5-1 to TRBJ2-1; perhaps TRBD2 as D (6 bases). There are 14 residues in the CDR3. The germline V gene has CDR1 SGHRS and CDR2 YFSETQ. V dropped 0 bases and J dropped 7 bases, with 11 bases sitting between them. In DNA, the CDR3 is TGCGCCAGCAGCTTGGATGGGACTTATAATGAGCAGTTCTTC. Its translation: CASSLDGTYNEQFF.

J is TRBJ1-2 and V is TRBV7-2; TRBD1 agrees at 12 bases. In germline, CDR1 is SGHTA, CDR2 FQGNSA. V shed 3 bases, J shed 5 bases, and the junction held 7 bases outside the gene matches. The CDR3 contains 16 residues. This chain's CDR3 is CASSLPGQGAVYGYTF. The CDR3 nucleotides read TGTGCCAGCAGCTTGCCGGGACAGGGGGCGGTATATGGCTACACCTTC.

The rearrangement joins TRBV2 to TRBJ1-5, with 8 bases aligning to TRBD1. This CDR3 contains 16 residues. The V gene end was trimmed by 6 bases and the J gene end by 4 bases; junction bases not matched to a gene: 11. The germline V gene has CDR1 SNHLY and CDR2 FYNNEI. The CDR3 nucleotides are TGTGCCAGCAGCAACCAGCGGACAGGGCGGAATCAGCCCCAGCATTTT. Protein sequence: CASSNQRTGRNQPQHF.

V usage is TRBV11-2 and J usage is TRBJ2-7; TRBD2 agrees at 10 bases. J was trimmed by 1 base and V by 5 bases; bases with no gene match: 14. The CDR3 covers 18 residues. Germline loops: CDR1 SGHAT, CDR2 FQNNGV. CDR3 nucleotide sequence: TGTGCCAGCAGCAATCGACAGAGCGGGAGGGCCGGGTCCTACGAGCAGTACTTC. It encodes CASSNRQSGRAGSYEQYF.

This chain uses TRBV5-1 with TRBJ1-1; D is perhaps TRBD1 (5 bases). V was cut by 0 bases and J by 8 bases, with 14 bases left in between. The CDR3 consists of 14 residues. CDR1 and CDR2 from the germline V gene are SGHRS and YFSETQ. In DNA form, the CDR3 reads TGCGCCAGCAGCTTGGGATGGGGCAACGAGGAAGCTTTCTTT. Residues: CASSLGWGNEEAFF. The full variable domain, its missing parts supplied by reference TRBV5-1 and TRBJ1-1, is KAGVTQTPRYLIKTRGQQVTLSCSPISGHRSVSWYQQTPGQGLQFLFEYFSETQRNKGNFPGRFSGRQFSNSRSEMNVSTLELGDSALYLCASSLGWGNEEAFFGQGTRLTVV.

On this clone: No DNA is shown, since the ends of the CDR3 on it are uncertain; the CDR3 is the one TCRdb lists. This chain connects TRBV27 to TRBJ1-2. Per germline, CDR1 MNHEY and CDR2 SMNVEV (reference sequence). A total of 16 residues make up the CDR3, ends included. This chain's CDR3 is CASSSSGVLVNYGYTF.

V gene TRBV29-1 combines with J gene TRBJ2-3; weak D call: TRBD2 (6 bases). The CDR3 runs to 16 residues. Germline CDR1 SQVTM, CDR2 ANQGSEA. V was clipped by 4 bases and J by 2 bases, with 19 bases between them. CDR3 residues: CSVVWWIGGATDTQYF. The DNA for the CDR3 is TGCAGCGTTGTATGGTGGATCGGGGGTGCCACAGATACGCAGTATTTT.

This rearrangement joins TRBV29-1 to TRBJ2-1, with D maybe TRBD1 (6 bases). Germline assignment: CDR1 SQVTM and CDR2 ANQGSEA. Trimming stripped 6 bases from V and 0 bases from J, with 18 bases between. The CDR3 consists of 16 residues. The CDR3 bases are TGCAGCGTCGCCCTATACAGGGACACCTCCTACAATGAGCAGTTCTTC. It specifies CSVALYRDTSYNEQFF.

This rearrangement joins TRBV6-6 to TRBJ2-1; 9 bases map to TRBD2. CDR3 size: 16 residues. Germline CDR1 reads MNHNY; CDR2 reads SVGAGI (reference sequence). The V segment lost 5 bases and the J segment 6 bases; nucleotides outside the gene matches: 11. For the CDR3, the DNA is TGTGCCAGCAGTCCAATCCTTAGCGGGGGATCCAATGAGCAGTTCTTC. This gives the protein CASSPILSGGSNEQFF.

The gene calls are TRBV7-8 and TRBJ1-2, with D possibly being TRBD1 (6 bases). Germline lookup yields CDR1 SGHVS and CDR2 FQNEAQ. This CDR3 has 18 residues. The ends were cut back, 3 bases at V and 0 bases at J, with 20 bases in the middle. CDR3 amino acids: CASSFNRVPVQANYGYTF. CDR3 nucleotide sequence: TGTGCCAGCAGCTTTAACAGGGTCCCCGTCCAAGCTAACTATGGCTACACCTTC.

V and J are TRBV5-1 and TRBJ1-2; 8 bases map to TRBD1. The ends lost 4 bases at V and 6 bases at J; junction bases unmatched: 8. CDR3 length: 14 amino acids. Per the germline V gene, CDR1 is SGHRS and CDR2 is YFSETQ. CDR3 amino acids: CASSPQGQGHGYTF. The CDR3 DNA follows: TGCGCCAGCAGCCCTCAAGGACAGGGTCATGGCTACACCTTC.

The V call is TRBV30, the J call TRBJ1-5; D remains unclear. The germline V gene has CDR1 GTSNPN and CDR2 SVGIG (reference sequence). V was cut by 0 bases and J by 6 bases, with 12 bases left in between. This CDR3 spans 14 amino acids. CDR3 protein: CAWSVSSGSQPQHF. DNA for the CDR3: TGTGCCTGGAGTGTAAGTTCGGGTTCTCAGCCCCAGCATTTT. Full variable domain (outside the CDR3, taken from reference TRBV30 and TRBJ1-5): SQTIHQWPATLVQPVGSPLSLECTVEGTSNPNLYWYRQAAGRGLQLLFYSVGIGQISSEVPQNLSASRPQDRQFILSSKKLLLSDSGFYLCAWSVSSGSQPQHFGDGTRLSIL.

This chain uses TRBV5-6 with TRBJ1-1; tentative D call: TRBD1 (5 bases). CDR3 length: 15 amino acids. The V end was cut by 6 bases, the J end by 1 base, with 16 bases between. CDR1 and CDR2 (germline): SGHDT, YYEEEE. CDR3 protein: CASTLNGGTNTEAFF. DNA of the CDR3: TGTGCCAGCACATTGAACGGGGGGACGAACACTGAAGCTTTCTTT.

The J gene is TRBJ1-2, the V gene TRBV15, with D possibly matching TRBD1 (6 bases). The ends were cut back, 0 bases at V and 7 bases at J, with 15 bases in the middle. The germline V gene encodes CDR1 LNHNV and CDR2 YYDKDF (reference sequence). The CDR3 contains 15 residues. CDR3 in amino acids: CATSRDGPGVSGYTF. CDR3 nucleotides: TGTGCCACCAGCAGAGATGGGCCAGGGGTTTCTGGCTACACCTTC.

The rearrangement joins TRBV5-6 to TRBJ2-4; the match to TRBD1 covers 9 bases. Trimming took 4 bases from V and 5 from J; bases not matched to a gene: 16. The CDR3 extends over 18 amino acids. CDR1 and CDR2 (germline): SGHDT, YYEEEE. The CDR3 protein is CASSQSRDRERYENIQYF. DNA for the CDR3: TGTGCCAGCAGCCAGTCCCGGGACAGGGAACGGTACGAAAACATTCAGTACTTC.

This chain links TRBV5-5 with TRBJ1-2; D not certain. V was pared by 2 bases and J by 3 bases, with 11 bases between. From germline, CDR1 is SGHKS and CDR2 YYEKEE (reference sequence). This CDR3 contains 14 residues. The CDR3 coding sequence is TGTGCCAGCAGCTTCGGGCCGCGGGACTATGGCTACACCTTC. Its translation is CASSFGPRDYGYTF.

The J gene is TRBJ2-7, the V gene TRBV7-2; maybe TRBD2 (6 bases). The CDR3 has 14 residues. From germline, CDR1 is SGHTA and CDR2 FQGNSA. Deletions cut 6 bases from V and 2 bases from J, with 14 bases between. CDR3 sequence reads: CASRPEGPPYEQYF. The CDR3 nucleotides are TGTGCCAGCAGGCCGGAGGGGCCCCCCTACGAGCAGTACTTC.

V gene TRBV11-2 combines with J gene TRBJ2-5; 10 nucleotides match TRBD2. Looked up from germline, CDR1 is SGHAT and CDR2 is FQNNGV. The CDR3 spans 15 residues. The ends lost 8 bases at V and 4 bases at J; junction bases unmatched: 10. CDR3 sequence reads: CASGSSGRNRETQYF. In DNA, the CDR3 is TGTGCCAGCGGTAGTAGCGGGAGGAATAGAGAGACCCAGTACTTC.

The chain combines TRBV5-1 with TRBJ1-1; 8 nucleotides agree with TRBD1. Trimming cost V 4 bases and J 4 bases; bases outside gene matches: 6. The germline CDR1 and CDR2 sequences are SGHRS and YFSETQ. The CDR3 is 14 residues long. CDR3 residues: CASSPGQGGTEAFF. Written as DNA, the CDR3 is TGCGCCAGCAGCCCCGGACAGGGAGGCACTGAAGCTTTCTTT.

The rearrangement uses TRBV7-6 and TRBJ1-1, with D unresolved. CDR3 length: 14 residues. Deletions cut 1 base from V and 3 bases from J, with 9 bases between. CDR1 and CDR2 (germline): SGHVS, FNYEAQ. In DNA, the CDR3 is TGTGCCAGCAGCTTAGGGCGGGCGGACACTGAAGCTTTCTTT. Its protein is CASSLGRADTEAFF.

This sequence joins TRBV18 and TRBJ2-1, with 11 bases aligning to TRBD1. V was pared by 3 bases and J by 5 bases, with 6 bases of the junction left unmatched. The germline V gene encodes CDR1 KGHSH and CDR2 LQKENI. CDR3 size: 16 residues. The CDR3 loop reads CASSPGQGGMHNEQFF. CDR3 DNA sequence: TGTGCCAGCTCACCGGGACAGGGGGGGATGCACAATGAGCAGTTCTTC.

The chain combines TRBV6-6 with TRBJ2-7; TRBD2 agrees at 10 bases. Germline values: CDR1 MNHNY, CDR2 SVGAGI (reference sequence). The CDR3 extends over 14 amino acids. The V segment lost 4 bases and the J segment 1 base; nucleotides outside the gene matches: 1. CDR3: CASSWTSGSYEQYF. The CDR3 nucleotides read TGTGCCAGCAGTTGGACTAGCGGATCCTACGAGCAGTACTTC.

To note about this clone: At one end, the junction sequence differs from germline, possibly due to a read error. This chain uses TRBV5-6 with TRBJ2-5; possibly TRBD1 for D (6 bases). The CDR3 is made up of 14 amino acids. Germline V lookup: CDR1 SGHDT, CDR2 YYEEEE. CDR3 DNA sequence: TGTGCCGGCAGCCAGGGGACGGTGGGGGAGACCCAGTACTTC. Translated: CAGSQGTVGETQYF.